The clone carrying this T cell receptor (beta chain) has at least ten counts. CDR1 and CDR2 from the germline V gene are SGHTA and FQGNSA. CDR3 length: 15 amino acids. Trimming cost V 0 bases and J 7 bases, with 12 bases left between them. One entry per CDR3 protein, called by TCRdb with MiXCR from the RT-PCR reads. In the table there are 650,000 to 800,000 distinct CDR3 sequences, 13% to 15% of which are singletons. This TCR came from a female donor in good health, serving as a healthy control. This chain connects TRBV7-2 to TRBJ2-2; D remains unclear. Material for sequencing was memory CD4+ T cells from blood. The CDR3 DNA reads as TGTGCCAGCAGCTTAGCGGGGAATGGCCACGGGGAGCTGTTTTTT. Residues: CASSLAGNGHGELFF.